This TCR beta chain was recovered during a study of T-cell memory formation after mild COVID-19. Germline V gene lookup returns CDR1 MDHEN and CDR2 SYDVKM. There are 15 residues in the CDR3. The V and J ends lost 4 bases and 4 bases respectively, with 13 bases between them. TCR alpha and TCR beta cDNA libraries with sample barcodes and UMIs came from 5'RACE using constant-segment primers. TCRdb re-called the 5' RACE reads with MiXCR, one entry per CDR3 protein. The sample lists 180,000 or so distinct CDR3 sequences, roughly 11% occurring once. This clonotype was seen a few times. The material sequenced was PBMCs or a T cell subset sorted from them (not recorded which). The clonotype originates from a man younger than 35 who had mild COVID-19 (a few samples of this study predate the infection). Cell type and time point are not known. The chain combines TRBV28 with TRBJ2-2; a possible D gene is TRBD1 (6 bases). In DNA, the CDR3 is TGTGCCAGCAGTTCCGAGCAGGGGCCCACCGGGGAGCTGTTTTTT. This gives the protein CASSSEQGPTGELFF. The full variable domain, its missing parts supplied by reference TRBV28 and TRBJ2-2, is DVKVTQSSRYLVKRTGEKVFLECVQDMDHENMFWYRQDPGLGLRLIYFSYDVKMKEKGDIPEGYSVSREKKERFSLILESASTNQTSMYLCASSSEQGPTGELFFGEGSRLTVL.